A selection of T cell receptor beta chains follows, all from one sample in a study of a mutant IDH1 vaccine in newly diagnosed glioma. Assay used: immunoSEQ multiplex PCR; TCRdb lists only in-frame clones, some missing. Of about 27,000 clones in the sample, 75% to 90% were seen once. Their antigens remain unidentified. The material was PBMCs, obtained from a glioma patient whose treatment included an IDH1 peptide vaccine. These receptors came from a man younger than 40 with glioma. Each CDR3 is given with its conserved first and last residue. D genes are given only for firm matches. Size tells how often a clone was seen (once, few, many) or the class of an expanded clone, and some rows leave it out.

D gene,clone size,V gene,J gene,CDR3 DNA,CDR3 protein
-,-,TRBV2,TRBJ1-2,TGTGCCAGCAGTGAAAACAGAGACTATGGCTACACCTTC,CASSENRDYGYTF
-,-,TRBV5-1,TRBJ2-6,TGCGCCAGCAGCTTGGCAGGTGCCCTCATTACCTCTGGGGCCAACGTCCTGACTTTC,CASSLAGALITSGANVLTF
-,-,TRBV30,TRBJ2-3,TGTGCCGGAGACCGGGGGATTAGCACAGATACGCAGTATTTT,CAGDRGISTDTQYF
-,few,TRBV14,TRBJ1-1,TGTGCCAGCAGCCGGGTGGGAGAGGCTTTCTTT,CASSRVGEAFF
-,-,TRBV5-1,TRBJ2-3,TGCGCCAGCAGCCCCCGGGTCACAGATACGCAGTATTTT,CASSPRVTDTQYF
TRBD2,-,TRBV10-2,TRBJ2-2,TGCGCCACCCACCCTAGCGGGGGCCTGAACACCGGGGAGCTGTTTTTT,CATHPSGGLNTGELFF
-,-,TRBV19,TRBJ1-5,TGTGCCAGTAGTGGGGGAGTTAATAGCAATCAGCCCCAGCATTTT,CASSGGVNSNQPQHF
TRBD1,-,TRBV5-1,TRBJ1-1,TGCGCCAGCAGCGACAGGGGGGAGGTCACTGAAGCTTTCTTT,CASSDRGEVTEAFF
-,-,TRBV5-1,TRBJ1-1,TGCGCCAGCAGCTTGGGACCGATGAACACTGAAGCTTTCTTT,CASSLGPMNTEAFF
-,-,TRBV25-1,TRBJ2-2,TGTGCCAGCAGTACCAGCCCCACAGGGTCGCTCACCGGGGAGCTGTTTTTT,CASSTSPTGSLTGELFF
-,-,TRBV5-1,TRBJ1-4,TGCGCCAGCAGCTCAGACAGAATTGCAACTAATGAAAAACTGTTTTTT,CASSSDRIATNEKLFF
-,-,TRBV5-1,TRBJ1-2,TGCGCCAGCAGCTTGGACCCTGGAGGAGTGGGGCTCGAGTATGGCTACACCTTC,CASSLDPGGVGLEYGYTF
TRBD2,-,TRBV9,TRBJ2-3,TGTGCCAGCAGCTCGGGACTAGAGATACAGGATACGCAGTATTTT,CASSSGLEIQDTQYF
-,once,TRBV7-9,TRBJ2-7,TGTGCCAGCAGCTTGAAGGGCAGGGAATACGAGCAGTACTTC,CASSLKGREYEQYF
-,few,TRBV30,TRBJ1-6,TGTGCCTGGAGTGACGGCAATTCACCCCTCCACTTT,CAWSDGNSPLHF
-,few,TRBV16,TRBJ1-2,TGTGCCAGCAGCCAATCCAAGACCTATGCTGGCTACACCTTC,CASSQSKTYAGYTF
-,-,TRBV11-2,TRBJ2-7,TGTGCCAGCAGCTTAGGAAGGTCGGGGGCCTACGAGCAGTACTTC,CASSLGRSGAYEQYF
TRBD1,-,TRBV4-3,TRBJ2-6,TGCGCCAGCAGCCAAGACCCGCCACCCGTTAAGGGGGCTAGTTCTGGGGCCAACGTCCTGACTTTC,CASSQDPPPVKGASSGANVLTF
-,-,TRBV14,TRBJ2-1,TGTGCCAGCAGCTTCGTGGGAAGCTCCTACAATGAGCAGTTCTTC,CASSFVGSSYNEQFF
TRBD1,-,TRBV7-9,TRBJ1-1,TGTGCCAGCAGCTCAGGACAGGGTATATTCACTGAAGCTTTCTTT,CASSSGQGIFTEAFF
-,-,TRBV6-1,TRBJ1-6,TGTGCCAGCAGTTCAGGGAATAATTCACCCCTCCACTTT,CASSSGNNSPLHF
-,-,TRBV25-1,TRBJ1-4,TGTGCCAGCAGTGGATACAAAAAACTGTTTTTT,CASSGYKKLFF
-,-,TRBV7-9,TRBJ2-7,TGTGCCAGCAGCTTCCCGGGGGACTACGAGCAGTACTTC,CASSFPGDYEQYF
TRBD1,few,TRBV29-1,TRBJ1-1,TGCAGCGTTGAAGATCTGGACAGGGGAGTAACTGAAGCTTTCTTT,CSVEDLDRGVTEAFF
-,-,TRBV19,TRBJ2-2,TGTGCCAGCGGGATATTTTCGAACACCGGGGAGCTGTTTTTT,CASGIFSNTGELFF
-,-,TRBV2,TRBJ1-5,TGTGCCAGCAGTGAAGGGACAACTACCAATCAGCCCCAGCATTTT,CASSEGTTTNQPQHF
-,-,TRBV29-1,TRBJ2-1,TGCAGCGGTAGGGGAAGTTCCACCATCTCCTACAATGAGCAGTTCTTC,CSGRGSSTISYNEQFF